This is a list of T cell receptor beta chains from one sample in a study of shared clonotypes between healthy human individuals. The table came from immunoSEQ multiplex PCR; TCRdb's copy has only in-frame clones and leaves some out. The sample lists about 690,000 clones, roughly 91% occurring once. Material: memory CD8+ T cells from PBMCs. These receptors originate from a young man in good health. Some clones in this sample may be carry-over from other donors' samples. The CDR3 runs from the conserved cysteine through the conserved F or W. A D gene is named only where the DNA matches it firmly. Rows give clone size only sometimes, using once, few, many, or a class for an expanded clone.

>TRBJ1-1|TRBD1|once|TRBV29-1
TGCAGCGTTGAAGATCCCGGACAGGGGGCGGGAGGCACTGAAGCTTTCTTT
CSVEDPGQGAGGTEAFF
>TRBJ2-3|TRBD2|.|TRBV18
TGTGCCAGCTCACCCCAGGGACTAGCGGGAGTGATTTCTAGCACAGATACGCAGTATTTT
CASSPQGLAGVISSTDTQYF
>TRBJ1-2|TRBD1|.|TRBV25-1
TGTGCCAGCAGTGAATTTGCAGGGGGGGTCTATGGCTACACCTTC
CASSEFAGGVYGYTF
>TRBJ2-7|.|.|TRBV9
TGTGCCAGCAGCCCTGGGGACACGTACTACGAGCAGTACTTC
CASSPGDTYYEQYF
>TRBJ2-7|.|.|TRBV27
TGTGCCAGCAGTTTATCATGGCAGGGCTACGAGCAGTACTTC
CASSLSWQGYEQYF
>TRBJ1-2|TRBD1|.|TRBV5-4
TGTGCCAGCAGTTCTGGGACAGGGGTGGTTAATGGCTACACCTTC
CASSSGTGVVNGYTF
>TRBJ2-7|.|few|TRBV28
TGTGCCAGCAGCCCTCCCGGCAGACCTTCCTACGAGCAGTACTTC
CASSPPGRPSYEQYF
>TRBJ1-2|.|.|TRBV6-5
TGTGCCAGCAGTCCCGTATATTCGACTCCCTATGGCTACACCTTC
CASSPVYSTPYGYTF
>TRBJ1-2|.|.|TRBV4-2
TGTGCCAGCAGCCAAGACCCGGGGGGGCTCTATGGCTACACCTTC
CASSQDPGGLYGYTF
>TRBJ1-1|.|.|TRBV15
TGTGCCACCAGCAGGGGAGGCACTGAAGCTTTCTTT
CATSRGGTEAFF
>TRBJ2-3|.|.|TRBV6-1
TGTGCCAGCAGTGAGGGGCCCTCGGCCGGGCTGTCGGATACGCAGTATTTT
CASSEGPSAGLSDTQYF
>TRBJ2-7|.|.|TRBV6-5
TGTGCCAGCAGTTACAACGACGAGCAGTACTTC
CASSYNDEQYF
>TRBJ2-1|TRBD1|few|TRBV6-1
TGTGCCAGCAGTGAAGAGACAGGGGGATCCTACAATGAGCAGTTCTTC
CASSEETGGSYNEQFF
>TRBJ1-1|TRBD1|few|TRBV18
TGTGCCAGCTCACCTACAGGGGTGAACACTGAAGCTTTCTTT
CASSPTGVNTEAFF
>TRBJ1-2|TRBD1|.|TRBV4-3
TGCGCCAGCAGCCACCGGGACAGAACATACTCTAACTATGGCTACACCTTC
CASSHRDRTYSNYGYTF
>TRBJ2-7|TRBD2|.|TRBV9
TGTGCCAGCAGCGCCGGACTAGCGGGAGGGTCCCTCTACGAGCAGTACTTC
CASSAGLAGGSLYEQYF
>TRBJ2-5|.|.|TRBV10-3
TGTGCCATCAGTGATAGGCCAGGGGGGGACGAGACCCAGTACTTC
CAISDRPGGDETQYF
>TRBJ2-1|TRBD2|.|TRBV27
TGTGCCAGCAGTCCCTACTCTCTAGCGGGAACGGCGAATGAGCAGTTCTTC
CASSPYSLAGTANEQFF
>TRBJ2-7|TRBD2|.|TRBV28
TGTGCCAGCAGCAGCCGACTAGCGGGACCCTACGAGCAGTACTTC
CASSSRLAGPYEQYF
>TRBJ2-3|TRBD2|.|TRBV15
TGTGCCACCAGCAGCAAGGCGGGAGCACCAGATACGCAGTATTTT
CATSSKAGAPDTQYF
>TRBJ2-5|.|.|TRBV7-9
TGTGCCATCTCAGGGTGGGAGACCCAGTACTTC
CAISGWETQYF
>TRBJ2-1|.|.|TRBV27
TGTGCCAGCTCGACTAGCTCCTACAATGAGCAGTTCTTC
CASSTSSYNEQFF
>TRBJ1-1|.|once|TRBV6-5
TGTGCCAGCACCGCGTCCGACACTGAAGCTTTCTTT
CASTASDTEAFF
>TRBJ2-3|.|.|TRBV9
TGTGCCAGCAGCCCAACGAGGGCAAGCACAGATACGCAGTATTTT
CASSPTRASTDTQYF
>TRBJ2-7|.|once|TRBV7-9
TGTGCCAGCAGCCACGGACGTGAAAGCTCCTACGAGCAGTACTTC
CASSHGRESSYEQYF
>TRBJ1-1|.|.|TRBV19
TGTGCCAGTAGTATAGACCCTTACACTGAAGCTTTCTTT
CASSIDPYTEAFF
>TRBJ2-7|TRBD2|.|TRBV10-3
TGTGCCACAACCCTAGCGGCCACCTACGAGCAGTACTTC
CATTLAATYEQYF
>TRBJ1-2|.|few|TRBV6-9
TGTGCCAGCAGACCGAAGTTCTATGGCTACACCTTC
CASRPKFYGYTF
>TRBJ1-5|.|.|TRBV27
TGTGCCAGCAGTTTTTCTCCCCGCCATCAGCCCCAGCATTTT
CASSFSPRHQPQHF
>TRBJ2-1|.|.|TRBV13
TGTGCCAGCAGCATAAACCAGGGGATGCATGAGCAGTTCTTC
CASSINQGMHEQFF
>TRBJ2-1|.|.|TRBV7-9
TGTGCCAGCAGCTCCCAATTCGCGGAGACGATCAATGAGCAGTTCTTC
CASSSQFAETINEQFF
>TRBJ2-3|TRBD2|.|TRBV27
TGTGCCAGCAGTTTATCGTTAGGACTAGCTATAGATACGCAGTATTTT
CASSLSLGLAIDTQYF
>TRBJ2-7|.|.|TRBV28
TGTGCCAGCTCGGCAGGCTACGAGCAGTACTTC
CASSAGYEQYF
>TRBJ1-5|TRBD1|.|TRBV4-3
TGCGCCAGCAGCCAAGGGACCTACGGGACAGCGAGTCAGCCCCAGCATTTT
CASSQGTYGTASQPQHF
>TRBJ1-5|TRBD1|.|TRBV13
TGTGCCAGCAGCTTAACAGGGGGCAATCAGCCCCAGCATTTT
CASSLTGGNQPQHF
>TRBJ2-7|TRBD2|.|TRBV28
TGTGCCAGCAGTCCACATCGGCGGGGGGGATCGTACGAGCAGTACTTC
CASSPHRRGGSYEQYF
>TRBJ2-7|TRBD1|.|TRBV6-5
TGTGCCAGCAGTTTCTTTAACTACAGGGGTTTCCACGAGCAGTACTTC
CASSFFNYRGFHEQYF
>TRBJ2-3|TRBD2|.|TRBV5-6
TGTGCCAGCAGCTTGGCAATAGCGGGGGGCACAGATACGCAGTATTTT
CASSLAIAGGTDTQYF
>TRBJ2-7|.|.|TRBV29-1
TGCAGCGCCAGGGGTCTTGAACACGAGCAGTACTTC
CSARGLEHEQYF
>TRBJ2-5|.|.|TRBV2
TGTGCCAGCAGTGAAAGGGAGACCCAGTACTTC
CASSERETQYF
>TRBJ1-2|.|.|TRBV9
TGTGCCAGCAGCGTAGTCACAATATCTAACTATGGCTACACCTTC
CASSVVTISNYGYTF
>TRBJ2-5|.|.|TRBV2
TGTGCCAGCGGGCCCCCTTCTGTAGAGACCCAGTACTTC
CASGPPSVETQYF
>TRBJ2-7|TRBD2|.|TRBV27
TGTGCCAGCAGTACGAGGACTAGCGGCTACGAGCAGTACTTC
CASSTRTSGYEQYF
>TRBJ2-3|.|.|TRBV11-2
TGTGCCAGCAGCTTAGCGGACAGCACAGATACGCAGTATTTT
CASSLADSTDTQYF
>TRBJ1-1|TRBD1|.|TRBV27
TGTGCCAGCAGTTCCTATCCTACAGGGGTGACTGAAGCTTTCTTT
CASSSYPTGVTEAFF
>TRBJ1-3|.|.|TRBV27
TGTGCCAGCAGATCTGGAAACACCATATATTTT
CASRSGNTIYF
>TRBJ2-3|TRBD2|.|TRBV9
TGTGCCAGCAGCGTAACTAGCGGGAGTTTTGCAGATACGCAGTATTTT
CASSVTSGSFADTQYF
>TRBJ2-2|TRBD1|.|TRBV4-2
TGTGCCAGCAGCTTCCGGACAGGGTGGGGCGCCGGGGAGCTGTTTTTT
CASSFRTGWGAGELFF
>TRBJ2-7|.|.|TRBV25-1
TGTGCCAGCAGTGAAACCGAACAGTTGTACGAGCAGTACTTC
CASSETEQLYEQYF
>TRBJ2-5|.|.|TRBV4-3
TGCGCCAGCAGCCTAACCAGGGGCTTGGGAGAGACCCAGTACTTC
CASSLTRGLGETQYF
>TRBJ2-3|.|once|TRBV9
TGTGCCAGCAGCTTCTCGGGGAGGCCCACAGATACGCAGTATTTT
CASSFSGRPTDTQYF
>TRBJ2-2|TRBD2|.|TRBV9
TGTGCCAGCAGCGAGTCTAGCGGGGGGGACACCGGGGAGCTGTTTTTT
CASSESSGGDTGELFF
>TRBJ2-7|.|.|TRBV28
TGTGCCAGCAGTCCGCGGGACAAGTTACGTGGGGAGCAGTACTTC
CASSPRDKLRGEQYF
>TRBJ1-2|.|.|TRBV27
TGTGCCAGCAGCCCTTCCCTCACCTATGGCTACACCTTC
CASSPSLTYGYTF
>TRBJ1-1|TRBD1|.|TRBV7-6
TGTGCCAGCAGCTTATTATTGACAGGGGGGAACACTGAAGCTTTCTTT
CASSLLLTGGNTEAFF